The 28 T cell receptor beta chains reported below all come from one sample, sequenced in a study of control samples from healthy donors and cancer patients. Using immunoSEQ multiplex PCR, the repertoire was profiled, and TCRdb retains in-frame clones only, with some absent. The sample yields 150,000 or so clones, around 94% seen once. Sample: blood. Receptors originate from a man aged 35 to 55 in good health.

This sequence joins TRBV3-1 (or the pseudogene TRBV3-2) and TRBJ1-5; tentative D call: TRBD1 (5 bases). CDR3 size: 15 residues. With 2 bases removed from V and 4 bases from J, the gap between germline ends came to 12 bases. Germline CDR1 is LGHDT and CDR2 is YNNKEL (reference sequence). The CDR3 nucleotides read TGTGCCAGCAGCCAATCCACAGGACGAAATCAGCCCCAGCATTTT. Translating it yields CASSQSTGRNQPQHF.

The genes are TRBV27 and TRBJ1-6; 9 bases are a match to TRBD1. The junction had 5 bases not matched to a gene; V was cut back by 8 bases and J by 9 bases. Germline V gene data show CDR1 as MNHEY and CDR2 as SMNVEV (reference sequence). CDR3 length equals 13 residues. CDR3 loop: CASQQGAASPLHF. The CDR3 DNA reads TGTGCCAGCCAACAGGGGGCAGCTTCACCCCTCCACTTT.

This chain joins TRBV6-5 and TRBJ2-5; 9 positions agree with TRBD1. Per the germline V gene, CDR1 is MNHEY and CDR2 is SVGAGI. V lost 5 bases to trimming and J lost 5 bases; unmatched junction nucleotides: 9. This CDR3 contains 15 residues. CDR3: CASSPTGGGGETQYF. Here the CDR3 DNA reads TGTGCCAGCAGTCCTACAGGGGGCGGCGGTGAGACCCAGTACTTC.

The rearrangement joins TRBV7-8 to TRBJ2-7; 9 nucleotides match TRBD1. Trimming cost V 2 bases and J 2 bases; bases outside gene matches: 4. Germline V gene data show CDR1 as SGHVS and CDR2 as FQNEAQ. The CDR3 is made up of 15 amino acids. As DNA, the CDR3 is TGTGCCAGCAGCTTACGCGGGACAGGGACCTACGAGCAGTACTTC. This codes for CASSLRGTGTYEQYF.

In the case of this clone: Other DNA sequences of this sample code for an identical CDR3. CDR3: CASSVGGGDTQYF. The CDR3 DNA reads TGTGCCAGCAGCGTGGGTGGGGGAGATACGCAGTATTTT. The chain employs TRBV9 and TRBJ2-3; D tentatively fits TRBD1 or TRBD2 (5 bases each). Germline V lookup: CDR1 SGDLS, CDR2 YYNGEE. Trimming cost V 2 bases and J 5 bases, with 9 bases left between them. The CDR3 length is 13 residues.

The genes are TRBV5-1 and TRBJ2-3; 11 bases are a match to TRBD2. Germline lookup yields CDR1 SGHRS and CDR2 YFSETQ. Trimming took 4 bases from V and 0 from J; bases not matched to a gene: 4. The CDR3 is made up of 16 amino acids. CDR3 coding DNA: TGCGCCAGCAGCCCGAGACTAGCGGGAAGCACAGATACGCAGTATTTT. Translation: CASSPRLAGSTDTQYF.

The rearrangement joins TRBV5-1 to TRBJ1-4, with D possibly TRBD1 on 5 matching bases. The CDR3 consists of 15 residues. Germline assignment: CDR1 SGHRS and CDR2 YFSETQ. Trimming removed 0 bases at V and 7 bases at J, with 13 bases between. The CDR3 DNA reads as TGCGCCAGCAGCTTGGGACAGCGGAGCGGTGAAAAACTGTTTTTT. The encoded protein is CASSLGQRSGEKLFF.

The gene calls are TRBV9 and TRBJ1-4; maybe TRBD1 (6 bases). V was pared by 0 bases and J by 10 bases, with 13 bases between. The CDR3 runs to 14 residues. Per germline, CDR1 SGDLS and CDR2 YYNGEE. The CDR3 sequence: CASSVDREAGKLFF. CDR3 bases: TGTGCCAGCAGCGTAGACAGGGAGGCGGGAAAACTGTTTTTT.

The V gene is TRBV27, the J gene TRBJ1-1; 9 bases are a match to TRBD1. Germline CDR1 and CDR2: MNHEY and SMNVEV (reference sequence). The CDR3 length is 15 residues. The J segment lost 3 bases and the V segment lost 6 bases, leaving 8 bases of the junction unmatched. The chain's CDR3 is CASRSRDRVYTEAFF. The CDR3 DNA follows: TGTGCCAGCAGAAGCCGGGACAGGGTGTACACTGAAGCTTTCTTT.

V is TRBV6-1 and J is TRBJ1-2; 7 bases align to TRBD1. Germline CDR1 reads MNHNS; CDR2 reads SASEGT. CDR3 length: 17 residues. The trim removed 3 bases at V and 6 bases at J, leaving 16 bases unmatched. The CDR3 sequence: CASSDVGQGGVVHGYTF. CDR3 in DNA: TGTGCCAGCAGTGATGTAGGGCAGGGGGGTGTGGTCCATGGCTACACCTTC.

The rearrangement uses TRBV14 and TRBJ2-1; 7 bases fit TRBD2. The CDR3 sequence is 14 residues long. CDR1 is SGHDN, CDR2 FVKESK, per germline. V shed 4 bases and J 4 bases; nucleotides not matched to a gene: 4. The DNA for the CDR3 is TGTGCCAGCAGCCTCCTGGGGGGGTACAATGAGCAGTTCTTC. Translated: CASSLLGGYNEQFF.

A single count supports this clone. The chain recombines TRBV28 with TRBJ2-7; 7 bases agree with TRBD2. Per the germline V gene, CDR1 is MDHEN and CDR2 is SYDVKM. There are 15 residues in the CDR3. V lost 8 bases to trimming and J lost 4 bases; unmatched junction nucleotides: 14. The CDR3 region is CASSGRVSSKYEQYF. CDR3 sequence (DNA): TGTGCCAGCTCTGGGAGGGTAAGCTCTAAGTACGAGCAGTACTTC.

V gene TRBV2 combines with J gene TRBJ2-7, with D tentatively TRBD1 (6 bases). With 6 bases removed from V and 3 bases from J, the gap between germline ends came to 15 bases. The CDR3 is 14 residues long. Looked up from germline, CDR1 is SNHLY and CDR2 is FYNNEI. The CDR3 sequence is CASRKQGIYYEQYF. For the CDR3, the DNA is TGTGCCAGCAGAAAACAGGGAATCTACTACGAGCAGTACTTC.

The rearrangement joins TRBV10-3 to TRBJ1-6; possible D gene TRBD1, 5 bases. Germline V CDR1 and CDR2: ENHRY, SYGVKD. The V gene lost 2 bases and the J gene lost 9 bases, with 14 bases spanning the gap. This CDR3 contains 15 residues. CDR3 in DNA: TGTGCCATCAGTGAGCGGGGACCCTCTGGTTCACCCCTCCACTTT. Protein product: CAISERGPSGSPLHF.

The chain links TRBV7-9 to TRBJ1-1; D gene unclear. Germline lookup yields CDR1 SEHNR and CDR2 FQNEAQ (reference sequence). V was shortened by 2 bases and J by 3 bases, with 16 bases between the two germline ends. The CDR3 contains 16 residues. Here the CDR3 reads CASSLWQRGTYTEAFF. The CDR3 DNA reads TGTGCCAGCAGCTTATGGCAACGTGGTACGTACACTGAAGCTTTCTTT.

This chain connects TRBV10-2 to TRBJ1-3, with D maybe TRBD1 (6 bases). The V and J ends lost 6 bases and 4 bases respectively, with 13 bases between them. Germline CDR1 reads WSHSY; CDR2 reads SAAADI. The CDR3 length is 14 residues. CDR3 coding DNA: TGCGCCAGCAGGGAGGGACATATCGGAAACACCATATATTTT. It specifies CASREGHIGNTIYF.

The chain employs TRBV11-2 and TRBJ2-7; D gene ambiguous. This CDR3 comprises 12 residues. Germline-derived CDR1 and CDR2 are SGHAT and FQNNGV. Trimming cost V 1 base and J 7 bases, with 8 bases left between them. The CDR3, as DNA: TGTGCCAGCAGCTTAGGGTCGTGGGAGCAGTACTTC. It translates to CASSLGSWEQYF.

The CDR3 coding sequence is TGTGCCATCAGTGAGTCGACTAGCGCAGAGACCCAGTACTTC. Its translation is CAISESTSAETQYF. The chain couples TRBV10-3 to TRBJ2-5; the match to TRBD2 covers 8 bases. The CDR3 is made up of 14 amino acids. The germline gives CDR1 ENHRY, CDR2 SYGVKD. The J segment lost 4 bases and the V segment lost 0 bases, leaving 1 base of the junction unmatched.

V gene TRBV6-5 combines with J gene TRBJ1-3, with TRBD1 as a possible D gene (6 bases). CDR3 length equals 15 residues. Germline assignment: CDR1 MNHEY and CDR2 SVGAGI. The V end lost 8 bases, the J end lost 4 bases, and 18 bases lay between the germline ends. The CDR3 reads CASGQLTGTGNTIYF. The CDR3, as DNA: TGTGCCAGCGGCCAGTTAACAGGGACCGGAAACACCATATATTTT.

The chain uses TRBV6-1 and TRBJ1-5; no clear D. The CDR3 is 13 amino acids. Per the germline V gene, CDR1 is MNHNS and CDR2 is SASEGT. V was shortened by 3 bases and J by 4 bases, with 7 bases between the two germline ends. The CDR3 spells CASSEWGNQPQHF. The DNA for the CDR3 is TGTGCCAGCAGTGAGTGGGGTAATCAGCCCCAGCATTTT.

The chain employs TRBV27 and TRBJ2-1; D ambiguous. The CDR3 is 15 residues long. From germline, CDR1 is MNHEY and CDR2 SMNVEV (reference sequence). With 3 bases removed from V and 0 bases from J, the gap between germline ends came to 9 bases. The CDR3 sequence: CASSFPGVSYNEQFF. The CDR3 DNA reads as TGTGCCAGCAGTTTTCCAGGTGTCTCCTACAATGAGCAGTTCTTC.

This sequence joins TRBV7-2 and TRBJ2-3, with no clear D. Trimming removed 2 bases from V and 5 bases from J, with 5 bases in between. This CDR3 is 12 amino acids long. Germline V gene sequence: CDR1 SGHTA, CDR2 FQGNSA. The chain's CDR3 is CASSLHGDTQYF. CDR3 sequence (DNA): TGTGCCAGCAGCTTACACGGAGATACGCAGTATTTT.

The chain is built from TRBV6-5 and TRBJ2-1; TRBD2 agrees at 12 bases. Trimming took 8 bases from V and 6 from J; bases not matched to a gene: 5. The CDR3 is made up of 14 amino acids. From germline, CDR1 is MNHEY and CDR2 SVGAGI. This CDR3 reads CASHRTSGVNEQFF. DNA of the CDR3: TGTGCCAGCCATAGGACTAGCGGGGTCAATGAGCAGTTCTTC.

This rearrangement joins TRBV5-1 to TRBJ2-7, with 7 bases aligning to TRBD1. The CDR3 has 14 residues. Germline V lookup: CDR1 SGHRS, CDR2 YFSETQ. The junction had 5 bases not matched to a gene; V was cut back by 2 bases and J by 3 bases. Here the CDR3 reads CASSFQGVGYEQYF. The DNA for the CDR3 is TGCGCCAGCAGCTTTCAGGGGGTCGGCTACGAGCAGTACTTC.

The chain has TRBV18 and TRBJ1-1; 7 positions match TRBD1. The length of the CDR3 is 14 residues. Unmatched junction bases numbered 3, after V lost 3 bases and J lost 2 bases. CDR1 and CDR2 (germline): KGHSH, LQKENI. Here the CDR3 reads CASSPGTENTEAFF. CDR3 DNA sequence: TGTGCCAGCTCACCGGGGACAGAAAACACTGAAGCTTTCTTT.

In its sample, this clone was seen once. The rearrangement uses TRBV19 and TRBJ2-7, with a tentative D call TRBD1 (5 bases). CDR1 is LNHDA and CDR2 is SQIVND in the germline V gene (reference sequence). The CDR3 totals 13 residues. V was pared by 1 base and J by 3 bases, with 7 bases between. CDR3 sequence (DNA): TGTGCCAGTAGTATAGCCAGGGACTACGAGCAGTACTTC. This sequence encodes CASSIARDYEQYF.

The CDR3 bases are TGCGCCAGCAGCCAAGATGCGAATCGTGGTGGCTACACCTTC. Protein: CASSQDANRGGYTF. The chain has TRBV4-3 and TRBJ1-2; D remains ambiguous. CDR1 is LGHNA, CDR2 YSLEER, per germline. V was cut by 0 bases and J by 7 bases, with 12 bases left in between. The CDR3 extends over 14 amino acids.

In its sample, this clone was seen a few times. J is TRBJ1-2 and V is TRBV4-1; 7 nucleotides align to TRBD1. This CDR3 is 14 amino acids long. Per the germline V gene, CDR1 is MGHRA and CDR2 is YSYEKL. V shed 3 bases and J 5 bases; nucleotides not matched to a gene: 6. The CDR3 sequence is CASSQTGSGYGYTF. The DNA for the CDR3 is TGCGCCAGCAGCCAGACAGGGAGCGGATATGGCTACACCTTC.